This paragraph covers one TCR beta chain sequence. The assay was immunoSEQ multiplex PCR, and TCRdb's table has in-frame clones only and misses some. This sample has about 280,000 clones, with 89% found just once. This record comes from a study of blood T cell repertoires in COVID-19. CDR3 length equals 12 residues. Germline CDR1 is SNHLY and CDR2 is FYNNEI. Trimming took off 6 bases at V and 7 bases at J, with 13 bases between the two ends. V and J are TRBV2 and TRBJ2-7, with D possibly matching TRBD2 (5 bases). The receptor was isolated from a man aged 50-59 years with acute or convalescent COVID-19. The sequenced material came from peripheral blood. This chain's CDR3 is CASRRVGREQYF. For the CDR3, the DNA is TGTGCCAGCAGGAGGGTTGGGCGGGAGCAGTACTTC.